This TCR beta chain was sequenced in a study of blood T cells in healthy people across ages. Points from the study as a whole: PBMC samples, being unsorted, prevented any conclusive comparison of naive and antigen-experienced cells.

Germline V gene sequence: CDR1 SEHNR, CDR2 FQNEAQ (reference sequence). The CDR3 runs to 14 residues. Between the trimmed V and J ends, which lost 1 base and 4 bases, there was a span of 11 bases. In its sample, this clonotype was seen many times. Its antigen remains unknown. A second roughly 6 to 11 cycle PCR used barcoded and J-beta primers. TCRdb reanalysed the 5' RACE reads using MiXCR and keeps one entry per CDR3 protein. The sample lists some 940,000 distinct CDR3 sequences; about 29% were seen once. A further study also used this sample, focusing on T cells of mothers and their children. This second study says: In this cohort, donors were three healthy Caucasian mothers plus their six children. According to the study, all extracted RNA entered cDNA synthesis at roughly 1.5 ug per 15 ul.

This sequence originates from a middle-aged woman in good health. The chain employs TRBV7-9 and TRBJ2-7, with D possibly matching TRBD1 (5 bases). The sequencing sample was made of blood. The CDR3 reads CASSLGTSKYEQYF. CDR3 nucleotide sequence: TGTGCCAGCAGCTTAGGGACAAGTAAATACGAGCAGTACTTC.